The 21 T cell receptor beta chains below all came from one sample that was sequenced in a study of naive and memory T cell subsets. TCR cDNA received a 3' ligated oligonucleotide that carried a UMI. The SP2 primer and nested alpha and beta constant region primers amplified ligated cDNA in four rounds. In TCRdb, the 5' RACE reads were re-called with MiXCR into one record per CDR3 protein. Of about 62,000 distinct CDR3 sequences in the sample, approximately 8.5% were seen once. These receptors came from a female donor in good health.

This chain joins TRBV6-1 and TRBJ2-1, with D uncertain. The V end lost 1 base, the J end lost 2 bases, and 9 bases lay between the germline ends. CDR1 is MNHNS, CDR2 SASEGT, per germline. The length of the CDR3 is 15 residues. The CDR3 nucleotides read TGTGCCAGCAGTGAAGGGGCTATAACCTACAATGAGCAGTTCTTC. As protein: CASSEGAITYNEQFF.

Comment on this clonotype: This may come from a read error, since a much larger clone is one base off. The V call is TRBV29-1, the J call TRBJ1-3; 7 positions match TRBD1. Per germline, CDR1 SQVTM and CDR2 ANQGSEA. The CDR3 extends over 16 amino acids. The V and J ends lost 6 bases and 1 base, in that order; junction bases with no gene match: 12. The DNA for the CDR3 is TGCAGCGTCACTAAGACAGGGAGCGCTTCTGGAAACACCATATATTTT. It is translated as CSVTKTGSASGNTIYF.

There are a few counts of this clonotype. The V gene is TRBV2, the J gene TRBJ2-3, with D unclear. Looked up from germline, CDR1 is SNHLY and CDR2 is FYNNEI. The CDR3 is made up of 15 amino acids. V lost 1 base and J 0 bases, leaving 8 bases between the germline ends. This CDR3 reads CASSEDLSSTDTQYF. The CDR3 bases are TGTGCCAGCAGTGAAGACCTCAGTAGCACAGATACGCAGTATTTT. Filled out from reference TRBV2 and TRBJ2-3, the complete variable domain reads EPEVTQTPSHQVTQMGQEVILRCVPISNHLYFYWYRQILGQKVEFLVSFYNNEISEKSEIFDDQFSVERPDGSNFTLKIRSTKLEDSAMYFCASSEDLSSTDTQYFGPGTRLTVL.

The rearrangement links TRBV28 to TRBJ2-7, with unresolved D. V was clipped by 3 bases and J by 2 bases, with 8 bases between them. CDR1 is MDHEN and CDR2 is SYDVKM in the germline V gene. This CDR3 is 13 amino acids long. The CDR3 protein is CASSFPSPYEQYF. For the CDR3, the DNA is TGTGCCAGCAGTTTTCCTAGTCCCTACGAGCAGTACTTC.

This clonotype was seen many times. The CDR3 nucleotides read TGTGCCAGCAGCAGGGACTTCAATGAAGCTTTCTTT. Encoded protein: CASSRDFNEAFF. The rearrangement links TRBV5-6 to TRBJ1-1; D possibly corresponds to TRBD1 (5 bases). The CDR3 runs to 12 residues. CDR1 and CDR2 from the germline V gene are SGHDT and YYEEEE. Trimming left V 4 bases short and J 7 bases short, with 11 bases between.

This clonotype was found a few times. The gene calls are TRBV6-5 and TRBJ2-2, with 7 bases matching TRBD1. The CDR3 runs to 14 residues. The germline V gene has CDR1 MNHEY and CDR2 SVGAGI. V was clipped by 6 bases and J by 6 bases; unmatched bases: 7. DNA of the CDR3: TGTGCCAGCAGCAAAACAGGGGTTCCCGGGGAGCTGTTTTTT. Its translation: CASSKTGVPGELFF.

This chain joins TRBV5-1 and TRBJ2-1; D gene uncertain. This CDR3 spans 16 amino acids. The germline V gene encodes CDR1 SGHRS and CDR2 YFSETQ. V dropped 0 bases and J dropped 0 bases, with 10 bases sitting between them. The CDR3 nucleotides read TGCGCCAGCAGCTTGGGAGATCCCGTCTCCTACAATGAGCAGTTCTTC. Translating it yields CASSLGDPVSYNEQFF.

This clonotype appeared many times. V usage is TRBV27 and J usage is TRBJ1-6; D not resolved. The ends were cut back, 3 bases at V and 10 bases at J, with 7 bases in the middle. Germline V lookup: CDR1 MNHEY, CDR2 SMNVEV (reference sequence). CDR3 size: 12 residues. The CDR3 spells CASSFSVSPLHF. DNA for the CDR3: TGTGCCAGCAGTTTTAGTGTATCACCCCTCCACTTT.

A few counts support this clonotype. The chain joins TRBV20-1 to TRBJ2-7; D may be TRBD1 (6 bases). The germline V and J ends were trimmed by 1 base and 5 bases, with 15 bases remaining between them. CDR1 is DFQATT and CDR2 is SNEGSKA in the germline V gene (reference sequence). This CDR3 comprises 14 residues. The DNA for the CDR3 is TGCAGTGCTAGAGTTAGTCAGGGGTTCCACGAGCAGTACTTC. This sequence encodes CSARVSQGFHEQYF.

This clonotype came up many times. The CDR3 reads CASTHTGDANYGYTF. The DNA of the CDR3 is TGTGCCAGTACCCATACAGGGGATGCTAACTATGGCTACACCTTC. The V and J genes are TRBV19 and TRBJ1-2; 7 bases match TRBD1. V was pared by 7 bases and J by 0 bases, with 8 bases of the junction left unmatched. CDR1 and CDR2 (germline): LNHDA, SQIVND (reference sequence). This CDR3 contains 15 residues.

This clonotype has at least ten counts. For the CDR3, the DNA is TGTGCCATCGGGGGGTCGATCACTACTAACTATGGCTACACCTTC. Residues: CAIGGSITTNYGYTF. This chain connects TRBV10-3 to TRBJ1-2; a weak D match, TRBD1 (5 bases). From germline, CDR1 is ENHRY and CDR2 SYGVKD. Trimming removed 8 bases from V and 0 bases from J, with 16 bases in between. This CDR3 is built from 15 residues.

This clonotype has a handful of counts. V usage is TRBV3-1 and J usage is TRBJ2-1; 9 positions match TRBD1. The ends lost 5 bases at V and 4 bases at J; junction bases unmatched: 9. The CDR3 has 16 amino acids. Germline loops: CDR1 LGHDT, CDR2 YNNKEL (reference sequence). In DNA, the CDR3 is TGTGCCAGCAGCTCCCGACAGGGGGGCTTTTACAATGAGCAGTTCTTC. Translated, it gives CASSSRQGGFYNEQFF.

The CDR3 region has the DNA TGTGCCAGCAGTTTGGGGGACTACAAGACCAATGAGCAGTTCTTC. It is translated as CASSLGDYKTNEQFF. This chain uses TRBV28 with TRBJ2-1; TRBD2 aligns across 7 bases. Germline trimming cut 3 bases from V and 6 bases from J; bases unmatched to any gene: 8. Germline loops: CDR1 MDHEN, CDR2 SYDVKM. CDR3 length: 15 residues.

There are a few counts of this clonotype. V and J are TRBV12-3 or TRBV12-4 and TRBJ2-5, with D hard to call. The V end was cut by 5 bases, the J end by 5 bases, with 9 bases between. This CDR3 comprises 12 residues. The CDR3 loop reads CASSLDGETQYF. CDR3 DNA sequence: TGTGCCAGCAGTCTGGACGGGGAGACCCAGTACTTC.

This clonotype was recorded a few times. CDR3 in DNA: TGTGCCAGCAGTTTATCAGGAAGACGACGCACAGATACGCAGTATTTT. Protein product: CASSLSGRRRTDTQYF. The chain couples TRBV28 to TRBJ2-3; no reliable D call. This CDR3 is 16 amino acids long. Germline assignment: CDR1 MDHEN and CDR2 SYDVKM. Trimming stripped 1 base from V and 1 base from J, with 12 bases between.

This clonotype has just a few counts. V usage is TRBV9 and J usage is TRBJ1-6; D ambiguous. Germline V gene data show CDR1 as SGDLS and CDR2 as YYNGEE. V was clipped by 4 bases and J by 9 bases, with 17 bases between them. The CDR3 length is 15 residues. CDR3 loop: CASSLLEGSGSPLHF. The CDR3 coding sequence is TGTGCCAGCAGCCTTTTAGAAGGGTCCGGTTCACCCCTCCACTTT.

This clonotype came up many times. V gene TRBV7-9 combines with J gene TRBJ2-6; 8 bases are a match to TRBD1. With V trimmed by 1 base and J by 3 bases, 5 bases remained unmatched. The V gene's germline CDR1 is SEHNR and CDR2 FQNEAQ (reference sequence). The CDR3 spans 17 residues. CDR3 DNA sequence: TGTGCCAGCAGCTTAGTTGACAGGGGATTTGGGGCCAACGTCCTGACTTTC. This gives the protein CASSLVDRGFGANVLTF.

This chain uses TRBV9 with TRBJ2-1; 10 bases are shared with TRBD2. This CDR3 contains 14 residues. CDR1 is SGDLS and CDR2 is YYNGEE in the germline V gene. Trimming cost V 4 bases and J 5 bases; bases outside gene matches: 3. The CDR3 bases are TGTGCCAGCAGCCGACTAGCGGGCGACAATGAGCAGTTCTTC. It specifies CASSRLAGDNEQFF.

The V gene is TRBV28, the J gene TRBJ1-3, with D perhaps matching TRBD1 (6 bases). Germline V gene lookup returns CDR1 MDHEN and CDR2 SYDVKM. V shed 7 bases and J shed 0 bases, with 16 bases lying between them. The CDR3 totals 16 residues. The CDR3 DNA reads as TGTGCCAGCACCCTCGGAGGGGGGTCCTCTGGAAACACCATATATTTT. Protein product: CASTLGGGSSGNTIYF.

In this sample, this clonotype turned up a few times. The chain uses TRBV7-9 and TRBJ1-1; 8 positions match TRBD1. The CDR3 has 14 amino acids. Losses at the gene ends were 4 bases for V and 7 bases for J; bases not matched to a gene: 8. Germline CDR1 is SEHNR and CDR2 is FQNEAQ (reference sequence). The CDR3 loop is CASSSQGAKNEAFF. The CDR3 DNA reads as TGTGCCAGCAGCTCTCAGGGGGCAAAAAATGAAGCTTTCTTT.

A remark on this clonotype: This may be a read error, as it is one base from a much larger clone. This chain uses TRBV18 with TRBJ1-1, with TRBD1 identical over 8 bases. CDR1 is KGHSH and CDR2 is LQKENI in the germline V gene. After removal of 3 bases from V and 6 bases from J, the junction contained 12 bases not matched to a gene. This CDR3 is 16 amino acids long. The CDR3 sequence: CASSPRQGMRDAEAFF. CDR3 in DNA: TGTGCCAGCTCACCCAGACAGGGGATGAGGGACGCTGAAGCTTTCTTT.